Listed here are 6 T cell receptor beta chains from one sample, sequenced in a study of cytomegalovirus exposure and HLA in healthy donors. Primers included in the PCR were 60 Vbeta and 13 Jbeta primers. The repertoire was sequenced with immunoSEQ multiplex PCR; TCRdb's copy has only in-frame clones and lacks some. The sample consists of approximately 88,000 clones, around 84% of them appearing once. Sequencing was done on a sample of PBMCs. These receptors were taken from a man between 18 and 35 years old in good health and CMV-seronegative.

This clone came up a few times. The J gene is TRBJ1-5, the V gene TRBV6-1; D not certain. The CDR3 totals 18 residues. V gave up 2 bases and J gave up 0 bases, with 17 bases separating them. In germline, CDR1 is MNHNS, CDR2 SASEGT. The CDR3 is CASSELPPGWYSNQPQHF. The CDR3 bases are TGTGCCAGCAGTGAACTTCCCCCGGGGTGGTATAGCAATCAGCCCCAGCATTTT.

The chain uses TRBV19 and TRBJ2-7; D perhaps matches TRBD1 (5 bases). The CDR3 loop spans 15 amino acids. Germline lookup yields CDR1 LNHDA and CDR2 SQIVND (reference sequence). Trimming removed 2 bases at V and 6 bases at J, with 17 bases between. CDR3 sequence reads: CASSITTGATSEQYF. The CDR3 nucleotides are TGTGCCAGTAGTATAACCACAGGCGCAACCTCCGAGCAGTACTTC.

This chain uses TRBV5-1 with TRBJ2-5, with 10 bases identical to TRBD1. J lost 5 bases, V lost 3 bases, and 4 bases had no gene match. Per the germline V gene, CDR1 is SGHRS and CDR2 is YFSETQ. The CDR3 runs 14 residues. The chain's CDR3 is CASSWTGGEETQYF. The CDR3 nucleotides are TGCGCCAGCAGCTGGACAGGGGGTGAGGAGACCCAGTACTTC.

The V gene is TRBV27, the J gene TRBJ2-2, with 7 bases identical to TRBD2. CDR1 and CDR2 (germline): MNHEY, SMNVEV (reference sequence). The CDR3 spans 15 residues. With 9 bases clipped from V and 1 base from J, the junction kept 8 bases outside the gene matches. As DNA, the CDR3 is TGTGCCAGGCCCCGACTAGCTAGGAACACCGGGGAGCTGTTTTTT. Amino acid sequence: CARPRLARNTGELFF.

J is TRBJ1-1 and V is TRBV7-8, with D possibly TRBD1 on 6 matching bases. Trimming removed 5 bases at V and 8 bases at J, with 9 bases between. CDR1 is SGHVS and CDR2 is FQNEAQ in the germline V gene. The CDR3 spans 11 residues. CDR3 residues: CASSPRGEAFF. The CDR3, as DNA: TGTGCCAGCAGCCCAAGGGGGGAAGCTTTCTTT.

CDR3 sequence: CAISESAGRMNEQFF. CDR3 nucleotide sequence: TGTGCCATCAGTGAGTCAGCAGGGAGGATGAATGAGCAGTTCTTC. The rearrangement uses TRBV10-3 and TRBJ2-1; D possibly corresponds to TRBD2 (6 bases). The germline gives CDR1 ENHRY, CDR2 SYGVKD. This CDR3 spans 15 amino acids. V was trimmed by 0 bases and J by 7 bases, leaving 13 bases between them.